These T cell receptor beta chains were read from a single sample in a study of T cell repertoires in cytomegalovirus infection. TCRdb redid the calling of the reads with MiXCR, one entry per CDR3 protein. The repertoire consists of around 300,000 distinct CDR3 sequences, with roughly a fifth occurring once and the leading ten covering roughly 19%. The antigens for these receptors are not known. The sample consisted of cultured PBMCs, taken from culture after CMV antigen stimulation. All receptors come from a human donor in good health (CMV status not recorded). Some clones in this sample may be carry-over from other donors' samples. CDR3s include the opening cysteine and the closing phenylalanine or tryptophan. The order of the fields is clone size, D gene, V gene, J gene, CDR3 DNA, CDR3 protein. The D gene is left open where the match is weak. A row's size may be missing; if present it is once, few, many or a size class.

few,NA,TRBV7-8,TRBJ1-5,TGTGCCAGCAGTACTACTGGACAGACAAATCAGCCCCAGCATTTT,CASSTTGQTNQPQHF
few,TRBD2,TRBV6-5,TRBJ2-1,TGTGCCAGCAGTTACAGCGGGGGTGAGCAGTTCTTC,CASSYSGGEQFF
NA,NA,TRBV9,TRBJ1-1,TGTGCCAGCAGCGTAGAGTCTACAGGAATGAACACTGAAGCTTTCTTT,CASSVESTGMNTEAFF
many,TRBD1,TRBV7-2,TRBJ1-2,TGTGCCAGCAGCTGGGACAGGGACCACTATGGCTACACCTTC,CASSWDRDHYGYTF
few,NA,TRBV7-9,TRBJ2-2,TGTGCCAGCATCTCGATAGACGGGGAGCTGTTTTTT,CASISIDGELFF
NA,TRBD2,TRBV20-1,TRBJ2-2,TGCAGTGCTAGATCCCCATCTAGCGGGAGCCGAACCGGGGAGCTGTTTTTT,CSARSPSSGSRTGELFF
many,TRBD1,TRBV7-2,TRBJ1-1,TGTGCCAGCAGCCGACAACAGGGGAGGAACACTGAAGCTTTCTTT,CASSRQQGRNTEAFF
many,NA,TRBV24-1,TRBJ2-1,TGTGCCACCAGTGCTGCTGGAGAGGGCCATCATGAGCAGTTCTTC,CATSAAGEGHHEQFF
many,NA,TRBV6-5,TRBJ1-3,TGTGCCAGCAGTTACTCGATCAACCCCCAGGGCCCTCCTGGAAACACCATATATTTT,CASSYSINPQGPPGNTIYF
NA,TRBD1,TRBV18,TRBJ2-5,TGTGCCAGCTCACCCACGGACAGGGGAGAGACCCAGTACTTC,CASSPTDRGETQYF
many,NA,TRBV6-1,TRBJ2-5,TGTGCCAGCAGAAGGACTTGGAGTAAAGAGACCCAGTACTTC,CASRRTWSKETQYF
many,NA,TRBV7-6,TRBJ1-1,TGTGCCAGCCGGCGGGGCGGGGAGACTGAAGCTTTCTTT,CASRRGGETEAFF
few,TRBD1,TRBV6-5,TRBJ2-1,TGTGCCAGCAGAAAACCGGGACAGGGAAGCTCCTACAATGAGCAGTTCTTC,CASRKPGQGSSYNEQFF
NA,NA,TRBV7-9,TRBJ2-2,TGTGCCAGCAGCGGGAGTAGGCCAGACCTAATATCGGGGGAGCTGTTTTTT,CASSGSRPDLISGELFF
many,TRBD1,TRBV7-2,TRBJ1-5,TGTGCCAGCAGCCCCCGAGGAGGCAGGGGGCTAAGCAATCAGCCCCAGCATTTT,CASSPRGGRGLSNQPQHF